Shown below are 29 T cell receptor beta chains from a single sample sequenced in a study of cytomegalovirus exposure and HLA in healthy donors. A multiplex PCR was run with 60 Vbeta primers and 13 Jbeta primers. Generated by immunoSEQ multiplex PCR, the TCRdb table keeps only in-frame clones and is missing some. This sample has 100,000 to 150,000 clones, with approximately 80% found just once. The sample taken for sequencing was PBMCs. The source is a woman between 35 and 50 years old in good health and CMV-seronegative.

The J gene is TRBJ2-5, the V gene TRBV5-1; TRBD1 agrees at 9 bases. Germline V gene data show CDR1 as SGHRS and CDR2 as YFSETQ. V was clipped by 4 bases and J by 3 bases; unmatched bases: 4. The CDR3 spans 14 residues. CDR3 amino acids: CASSTRTGEETQYF. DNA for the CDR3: TGCGCCAGCAGCACAAGGACAGGGGAAGAGACCCAGTACTTC.

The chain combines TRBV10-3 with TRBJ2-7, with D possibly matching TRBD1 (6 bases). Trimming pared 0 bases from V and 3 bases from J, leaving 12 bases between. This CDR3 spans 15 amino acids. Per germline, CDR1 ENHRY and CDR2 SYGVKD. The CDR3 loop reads CAISESSGTLYEQYF. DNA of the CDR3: TGTGCCATCAGTGAGTCGTCGGGGACACTCTACGAGCAGTACTTC.

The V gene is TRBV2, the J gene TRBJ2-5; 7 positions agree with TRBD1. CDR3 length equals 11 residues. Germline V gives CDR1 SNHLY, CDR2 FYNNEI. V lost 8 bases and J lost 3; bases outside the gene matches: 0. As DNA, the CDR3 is TGTGCCAGCGGGACAGAAGAGACCCAGTACTTC. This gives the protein CASGTEETQYF. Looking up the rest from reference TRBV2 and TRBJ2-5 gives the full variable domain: EPEVTQTPSHQVTQMGQEVILRCVPISNHLYFYWYRQILGQKVEFLVSFYNNEISEKSEIFDDQFSVERPDGSNFTLKIRSTKLEDSAMYFCASGTEETQYFGPGTRLLVL.

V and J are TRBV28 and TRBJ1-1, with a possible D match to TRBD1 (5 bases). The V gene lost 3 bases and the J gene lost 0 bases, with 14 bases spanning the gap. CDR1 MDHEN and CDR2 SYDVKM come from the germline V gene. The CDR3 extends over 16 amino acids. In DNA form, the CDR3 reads TGTGCCAGCAGTTTTCTTAGGGGCGAACTGAACACTGAAGCTTTCTTT. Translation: CASSFLRGELNTEAFF. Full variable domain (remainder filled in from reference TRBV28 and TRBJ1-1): DVKVTQSSRYLVKRTGEKVFLECVQDMDHENMFWYRQDPGLGLRLIYFSYDVKMKEKGDIPEGYSVSREKKERFSLILESASTNQTSMYLCASSFLRGELNTEAFFGQGTRLTVV.

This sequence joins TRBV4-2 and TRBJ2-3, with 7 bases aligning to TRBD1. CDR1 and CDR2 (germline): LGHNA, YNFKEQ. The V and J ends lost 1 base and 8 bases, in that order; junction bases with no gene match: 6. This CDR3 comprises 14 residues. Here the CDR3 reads CASSQGQGESTQYF. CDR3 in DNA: TGTGCCAGCAGCCAAGGGCAGGGGGAAAGTACGCAGTATTTT.

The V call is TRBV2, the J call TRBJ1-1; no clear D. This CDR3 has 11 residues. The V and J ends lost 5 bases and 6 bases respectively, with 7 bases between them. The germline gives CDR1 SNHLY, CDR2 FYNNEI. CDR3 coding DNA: TGTGCCAGCAGTTACAGTTCTGAAGCTTTCTTT. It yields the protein CASSYSSEAFF. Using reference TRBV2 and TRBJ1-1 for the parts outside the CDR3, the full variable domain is EPEVTQTPSHQVTQMGQEVILRCVPISNHLYFYWYRQILGQKVEFLVSFYNNEISEKSEIFDDQFSVERPDGSNFTLKIRSTKLEDSAMYFCASSYSSEAFFGQGTRLTVV.

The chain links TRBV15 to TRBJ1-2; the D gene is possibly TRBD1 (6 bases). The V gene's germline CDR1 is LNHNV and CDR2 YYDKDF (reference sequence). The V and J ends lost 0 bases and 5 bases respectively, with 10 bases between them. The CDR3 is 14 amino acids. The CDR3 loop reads CATSRDQGNYGYTF. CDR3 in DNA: TGTGCCACCAGCAGAGATCAGGGGAATTATGGCTACACCTTC.

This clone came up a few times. CDR3 loop: CASSLALGGRGEQFF. DNA for the CDR3: TGCGCCAGCAGCTTGGCCTTAGGGGGTCGGGGTGAGCAGTTCTTC. The V gene is TRBV5-1, the J gene TRBJ2-1, with TRBD1 as a possible D gene (6 bases). Germline V lookup: CDR1 SGHRS, CDR2 YFSETQ. CDR3 size: 15 residues. V gave up 0 bases and J gave up 9 bases, with 16 bases separating them. The full variable domain, rest sourced from reference TRBV5-1 and TRBJ2-1, is KAGVTQTPRYLIKTRGQQVTLSCSPISGHRSVSWYQQTPGQGLQFLFEYFSETQRNKGNFPGRFSGRQFSNSRSEMNVSTLELGDSALYLCASSLALGGRGEQFFGPGTRLTVL.

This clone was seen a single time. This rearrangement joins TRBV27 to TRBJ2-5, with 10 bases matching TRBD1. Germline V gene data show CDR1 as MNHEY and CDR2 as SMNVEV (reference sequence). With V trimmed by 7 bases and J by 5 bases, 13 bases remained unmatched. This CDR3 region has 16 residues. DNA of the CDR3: TGTGCCAGCACTAGCCTGACAGGGGGCGCCTGGGAGACCCAGTACTTC. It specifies CASTSLTGGAWETQYF.

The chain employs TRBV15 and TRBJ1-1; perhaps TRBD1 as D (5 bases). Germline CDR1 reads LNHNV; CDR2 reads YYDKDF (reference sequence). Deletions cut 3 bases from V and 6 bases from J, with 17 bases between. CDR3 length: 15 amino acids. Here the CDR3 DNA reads TGTGCCACCAGCAGCGCAGCGGGGGTGGGCGCTGAAGCTTTCTTT. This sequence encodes CATSSAAGVGAEAFF.

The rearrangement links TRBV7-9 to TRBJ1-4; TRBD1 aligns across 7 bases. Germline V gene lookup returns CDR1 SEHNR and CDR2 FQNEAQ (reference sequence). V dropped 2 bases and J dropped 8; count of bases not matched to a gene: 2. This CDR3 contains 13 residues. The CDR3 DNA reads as TGTGCCAGCAGCTTAAAGGACAGGGAAAAACTGTTTTTT. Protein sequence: CASSLKDREKLFF.

This chain's CDR3 is CASSGTSGSSDTQYF. The CDR3 region has the DNA TGTGCCAGCTCAGGGACTAGCGGGTCCTCAGATACGCAGTATTTT. The chain is built from TRBV18 and TRBJ2-3; 12 positions agree with TRBD2. Germline loops: CDR1 KGHSH, CDR2 LQKENI. J was trimmed by 4 bases and V by 5 bases; bases with no gene match: 4. There are 15 residues in the CDR3.

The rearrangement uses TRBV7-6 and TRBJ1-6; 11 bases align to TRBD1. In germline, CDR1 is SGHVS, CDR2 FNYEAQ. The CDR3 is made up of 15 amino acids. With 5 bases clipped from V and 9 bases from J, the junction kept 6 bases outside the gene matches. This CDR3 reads CASSPAGTGGSPLHF. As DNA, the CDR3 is TGTGCCAGCAGCCCCGCCGGGACAGGGGGTTCACCCCTCCACTTT. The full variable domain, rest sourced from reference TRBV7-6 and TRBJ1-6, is GAGVSQSPRYKVTKRGQDVALRCDPISGHVSLYWYRQALGQGPEFLTYFNYEAQQDKSGLPNDRFSAERPEGSISTLTIQRTEQRDSAMYRCASSPAGTGGSPLHFGNGTRLTVT.

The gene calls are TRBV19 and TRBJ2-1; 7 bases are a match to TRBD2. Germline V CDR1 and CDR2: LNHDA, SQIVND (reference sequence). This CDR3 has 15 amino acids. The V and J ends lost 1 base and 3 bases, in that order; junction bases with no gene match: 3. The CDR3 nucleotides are TGTGCCAGTAGTATAGGCGGGAGTAACTACAATGAGCAGTTCTTC. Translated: CASSIGGSNYNEQFF.

The CDR3 DNA sequence: TGCGCCAGCAGCCAAGATGGACTAGCAGGGGATACGCAGTATTTT. Translating gives CASSQDGLAGDTQYF. The chain couples TRBV4-1 to TRBJ2-3, with TRBD2 matching 8 bases. The CDR3 runs 15 residues. From germline, CDR1 is MGHRA and CDR2 YSYEKL. Trimming took 0 bases from V and 6 from J; bases not matched to a gene: 5.

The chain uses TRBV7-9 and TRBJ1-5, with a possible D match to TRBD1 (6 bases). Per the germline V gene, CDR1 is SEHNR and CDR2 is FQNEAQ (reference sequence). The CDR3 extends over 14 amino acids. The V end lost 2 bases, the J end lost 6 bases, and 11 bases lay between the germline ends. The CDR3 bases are TGTGCCAGCAGCTTATCAGGGGTTGGTCAGCCCCAGCATTTT. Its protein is CASSLSGVGQPQHF.

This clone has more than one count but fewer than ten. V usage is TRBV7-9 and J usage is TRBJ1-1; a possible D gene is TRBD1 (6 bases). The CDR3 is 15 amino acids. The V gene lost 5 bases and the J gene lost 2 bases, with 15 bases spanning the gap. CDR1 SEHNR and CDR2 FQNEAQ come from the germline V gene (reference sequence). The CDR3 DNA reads TGTGCCAGCAGCCCCAAAGGGGGATCCAACACTGAAGCTTTCTTT. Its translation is CASSPKGGSNTEAFF.

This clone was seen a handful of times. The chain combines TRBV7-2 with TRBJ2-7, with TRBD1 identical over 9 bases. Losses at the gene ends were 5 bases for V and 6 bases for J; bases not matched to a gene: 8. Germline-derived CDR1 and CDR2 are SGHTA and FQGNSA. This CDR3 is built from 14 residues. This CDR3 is CASSPRTDRGEQYF. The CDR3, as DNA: TGTGCCAGCAGCCCAAGAACGGACAGGGGCGAGCAGTACTTC.

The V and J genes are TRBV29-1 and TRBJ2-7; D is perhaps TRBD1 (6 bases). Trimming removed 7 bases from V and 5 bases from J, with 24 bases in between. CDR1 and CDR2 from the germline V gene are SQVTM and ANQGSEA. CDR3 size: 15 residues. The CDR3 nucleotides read TGCAGCGGCACCCGTGGGGCAGGGGTTCAAGACGAGCAGTACTTC. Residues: CSGTRGAGVQDEQYF.

The CDR3 bases are TGTGCCAGCTCACCACCGGTGGGGAGTACAGATACGCAGTATTTT. The encoded protein is CASSPPVGSTDTQYF. The rearrangement joins TRBV18 to TRBJ2-3, with D possibly being TRBD2 (5 bases). This CDR3 contains 15 residues. Germline CDR1 and CDR2: KGHSH and LQKENI. Between the trimmed V and J ends, which lost 0 bases and 3 bases, there was a span of 10 bases.

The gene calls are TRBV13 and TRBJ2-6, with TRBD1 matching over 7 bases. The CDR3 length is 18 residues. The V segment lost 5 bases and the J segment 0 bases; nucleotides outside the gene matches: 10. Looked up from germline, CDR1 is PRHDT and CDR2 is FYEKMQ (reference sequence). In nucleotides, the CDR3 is TGTGCCAGCAGCCACCGACAGGGTCCGGGCTCTGGGGCCAACGTCCTGACTTTC. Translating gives CASSHRQGPGSGANVLTF.

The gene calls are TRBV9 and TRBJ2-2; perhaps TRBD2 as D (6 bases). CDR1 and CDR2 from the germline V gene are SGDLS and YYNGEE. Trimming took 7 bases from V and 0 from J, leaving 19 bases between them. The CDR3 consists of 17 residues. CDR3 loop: CASAPGTLPANTGELFF. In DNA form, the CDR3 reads TGTGCCAGCGCCCCCGGGACTCTACCTGCGAACACCGGGGAGCTGTTTTTT. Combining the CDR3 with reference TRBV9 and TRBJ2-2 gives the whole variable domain DSGVTQTPKHLITATGQRVTLRCSPRSGDLSVYWYQQSLDQGLQFLIQYYNGEERAKGNILERFSAQQFPDLHSELNLSSLELGDSALYFCASAPGTLPANTGELFFGEGSRLTVL.

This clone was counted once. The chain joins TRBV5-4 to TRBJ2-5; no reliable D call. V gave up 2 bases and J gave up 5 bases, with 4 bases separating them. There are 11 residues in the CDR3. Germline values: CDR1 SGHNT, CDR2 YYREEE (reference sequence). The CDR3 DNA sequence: TGTGCCAGCAGCTTTCAGGAGACCCAGTACTTC. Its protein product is CASSFQETQYF.

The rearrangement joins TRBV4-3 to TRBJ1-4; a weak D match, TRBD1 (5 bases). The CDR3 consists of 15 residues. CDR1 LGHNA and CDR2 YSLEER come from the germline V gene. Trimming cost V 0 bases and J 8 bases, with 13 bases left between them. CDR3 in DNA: TGCGCCAGCAGCCAAGAGTGGGGCGGGGCCGAAAAACTGTTTTTT. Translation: CASSQEWGGAEKLFF.

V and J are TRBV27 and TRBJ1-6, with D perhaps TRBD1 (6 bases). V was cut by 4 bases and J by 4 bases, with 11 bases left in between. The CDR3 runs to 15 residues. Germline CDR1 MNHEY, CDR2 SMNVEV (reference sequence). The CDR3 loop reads CASSSGQLYNSPLHF. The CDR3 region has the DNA TGTGCCAGCAGTTCAGGACAGCTATATAATTCACCCCTCCACTTT.

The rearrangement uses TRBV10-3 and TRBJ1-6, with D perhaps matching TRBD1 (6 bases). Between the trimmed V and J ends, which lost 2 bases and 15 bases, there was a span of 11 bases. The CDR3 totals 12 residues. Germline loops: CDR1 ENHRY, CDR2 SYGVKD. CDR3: CAISEGTFSLHF. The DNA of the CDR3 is TGTGCCATCAGTGAGGGGACATTTAGCCTCCACTTT.

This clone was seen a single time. The CDR3 sequence is CASSLAGTSGGHSYEQYF. The CDR3 region has the DNA TGTGCCAGCAGCTTAGCCGGGACTAGCGGGGGCCACTCCTACGAGCAGTACTTC. This chain connects TRBV7-6 to TRBJ2-7; 14 nucleotides align to TRBD2. V dropped 0 bases and J dropped 0; count of bases not matched to a gene: 4. CDR1 and CDR2 (germline): SGHVS, FNYEAQ. The CDR3 runs 18 residues.

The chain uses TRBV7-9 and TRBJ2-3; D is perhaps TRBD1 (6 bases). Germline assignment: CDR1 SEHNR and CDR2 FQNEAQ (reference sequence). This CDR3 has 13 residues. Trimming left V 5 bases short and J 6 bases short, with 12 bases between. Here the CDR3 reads CASSPPQGDTQYF. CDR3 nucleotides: TGTGCCAGCAGCCCCCCCCAGGGGGATACGCAGTATTTT.

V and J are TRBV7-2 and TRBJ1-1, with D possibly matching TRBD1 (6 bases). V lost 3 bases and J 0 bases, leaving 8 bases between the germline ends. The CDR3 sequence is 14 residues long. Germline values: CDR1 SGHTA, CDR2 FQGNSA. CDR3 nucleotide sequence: TGTGCCAGCAGCTTTGACAGGTTGAACACTGAAGCTTTCTTT. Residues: CASSFDRLNTEAFF.